The 29 T cell receptor beta chains below all came from one sample that was sequenced in a study of cytomegalovirus exposure and HLA in healthy donors. With 60 Vbeta and 13 Jbeta primers, the PCR was carried out. Sequenced by immunoSEQ multiplex PCR; TCRdb stores in-frame clones only, minus some. The sample contains about 120,000 clones, about 85% of which appear only once. Sequencing was performed on PBMCs. These receptors originate from a young man in good health and CMV-seropositive.

The gene calls are TRBV9 and TRBJ2-7, with TRBD1 matching 11 bases. CDR1 and CDR2 (germline): SGDLS, YYNGEE. This CDR3 contains 16 residues. V was clipped by 0 bases and J by 3 bases; unmatched bases: 5. The CDR3 loop reads CASSVEWTGGFYEQYF. The DNA of the CDR3 is TGTGCCAGCAGCGTAGAATGGACAGGGGGCTTCTACGAGCAGTACTTC.

The rearrangement joins TRBV9 to TRBJ1-3; 9 bases fit TRBD1. The trim removed 0 bases at V and 1 base at J, leaving 5 bases unmatched. In germline, CDR1 is SGDLS, CDR2 YYNGEE. The CDR3 extends over 17 amino acids. CDR3 bases: TGTGCCAGCAGCGTAGCCGGACAGGGGTCTTCTGGAAACACCATATATTTT. Translated, it gives CASSVAGQGSSGNTIYF.

The rearrangement joins TRBV2 to TRBJ1-1; D not certain. Germline V gene lookup returns CDR1 SNHLY and CDR2 FYNNEI. Deletions cut 8 bases from V and 7 bases from J, with 17 bases between. There are 13 residues in the CDR3. In DNA, the CDR3 is TGTGCCAGCCCGGGAGGGCAGCTTCATGAAGCTTTCTTT. It codes for CASPGGQLHEAFF.

The chain uses TRBV2 and TRBJ2-1, with D perhaps TRBD2 (6 bases). Trimming pared 7 bases from V and 0 bases from J, leaving 13 bases between. Per the germline V gene, CDR1 is SNHLY and CDR2 is FYNNEI. CDR3 length: 15 residues. This chain's CDR3 is CASIIRSGSYNEQFF. The CDR3 DNA reads as TGTGCCAGCATAATCCGTAGCGGCTCCTACAATGAGCAGTTCTTC.

CDR3 region: CASSPLQTGVNEQFF. CDR3 nucleotides: TGTGCCAGCAGCCCGCTCCAGACAGGGGTTAATGAGCAGTTCTTC. The genes are TRBV5-4 and TRBJ2-1, with 8 bases identical to TRBD1. Germline loops: CDR1 SGHNT, CDR2 YYREEE (reference sequence). The CDR3 has 15 amino acids. V was pared by 4 bases and J by 7 bases, with 10 bases of the junction left unmatched. The full variable domain, with the rest looked up from reference TRBV5-4 and TRBJ2-1, is ETGVTQSPTHLIKTRGQQVTLRCSSQSGHNTVSWYQQALGQGPQFIFQYYREEENGRGNFPPRFSGLQFPNYSSELNVNALELDDSALYLCASSPLQTGVNEQFFGPGTRLTVL.

Worth noting for this clone: One end of the junction does not line up with germline, which may come from a read error. This chain joins TRBV6-1 and TRBJ2-7; weak D call: TRBD1 (5 bases). The CDR3 extends over 14 amino acids. Germline CDR1 MNHNS, CDR2 SASEGT. CDR3 coding DNA: TGTGCCGGCAGTGAAGGGCGACAGCGCTACGAGCAGTACTTC. Translated: CAGSEGRQRYEQYF.

On this clone itself: The germline gene is not matched at one end of the junction; a read error may be the cause. The chain has TRBV7-2 and TRBJ2-5; a weak D match, TRBD2 (7 bases). CDR1 and CDR2 from the germline V gene are SGHTA and FQGNSA. This CDR3 region has 15 residues. CDR3 DNA sequence: TGTGCCAGCAACTTAAGGGGGGGGCTCCAAGAGACCCAGTACTTC. Its protein is CASNLRGGLQETQYF.

The chain joins TRBV7-9 to TRBJ2-7; D may be TRBD1 (7 bases). The germline V gene encodes CDR1 SEHNR and CDR2 FQNEAQ (reference sequence). CDR3 length: 13 amino acids. Trimming removed 5 bases from V and 4 bases from J, with 12 bases in between. CDR3 in amino acids: CASSRRGEYEQYF. As DNA, the CDR3 is TGTGCCAGCAGCCGCAGGGGGGAGTACGAGCAGTACTTC.

This rearrangement joins TRBV5-1 to TRBJ2-5; unclear D gene. Germline loops: CDR1 SGHRS, CDR2 YFSETQ. This CDR3 contains 12 residues. Trimming pared 4 bases from V and 0 bases from J, leaving 4 bases between. This CDR3 is CASSPDQETQYF. For the CDR3, the DNA is TGCGCCAGCAGCCCGGACCAAGAGACCCAGTACTTC.

The chain recombines TRBV5-1 with TRBJ1-6; TRBD1 is a possible D gene (6 bases). Trimming stripped 3 bases from V and 6 bases from J, with 7 bases between. Per germline, CDR1 SGHRS and CDR2 YFSETQ. The CDR3 extends over 13 amino acids. The CDR3 spells CASSSDSNSPLHF. CDR3 nucleotides: TGCGCCAGCAGCTCGGACAGTAATTCACCCCTCCACTTT.

This rearrangement joins TRBV4-1 to TRBJ2-1, with D unclear. Germline V gene lookup returns CDR1 MGHRA and CDR2 YSYEKL. The CDR3 loop spans 15 amino acids. Trimming pared 0 bases from V and 5 bases from J, leaving 11 bases between. CDR3 coding DNA: TGCGCCAGCAGCCAAGATTCGCGAAACCACAATGAGCAGTTCTTC. It translates to CASSQDSRNHNEQFF.

The rearrangement uses TRBV5-4 and TRBJ2-3; TRBD2 agrees at 10 bases. The CDR3 consists of 15 residues. Unmatched junction bases numbered 3, after V lost 4 bases and J lost 1 base. Per the germline V gene, CDR1 is SGHNT and CDR2 is YYREEE (reference sequence). CDR3 sequence: CASSLTSGGTDTQYF. In DNA form, the CDR3 reads TGTGCCAGCAGCCTAACTAGCGGGGGCACAGATACGCAGTATTTT. The complete variable domain, with remaining parts taken from reference TRBV5-4 and TRBJ2-3, reads ETGVTQSPTHLIKTRGQQVTLRCSSQSGHNTVSWYQQALGQGPQFIFQYYREEENGRGNFPPRFSGLQFPNYSSELNVNALELDDSALYLCASSLTSGGTDTQYFGPGTRLTVL.

This sequence joins TRBV27 and TRBJ1-1; 7 bases map to TRBD1. CDR1 MNHEY and CDR2 SMNVEV come from the germline V gene (reference sequence). The CDR3 runs to 13 residues. Germline trimming cut 5 bases from V and 4 bases from J; bases unmatched to any gene: 4. The CDR3 sequence: CASSEGAGTEAFF. As DNA, the CDR3 is TGTGCCAGCAGTGAGGGGGCGGGCACTGAAGCTTTCTTT.

The CDR3 sequence is CASSITRRGSSYNSPLHF. CDR3 coding DNA: TGTGCCAGTAGTATTACCCGCAGGGGAAGCTCCTATAATTCACCCCTCCACTTT. The genes are TRBV19 and TRBJ1-6; maybe TRBD1 (6 bases). The ends were cut back, 3 bases at V and 0 bases at J, with 15 bases in the middle. Germline V gene sequence: CDR1 LNHDA, CDR2 SQIVND (reference sequence). The CDR3 runs 18 residues.

About this clone itself: Sequence at one end of the junction differs from germline and may be a read error. The genes are TRBV30 and TRBJ1-5; 8 bases match TRBD1. Germline V lookup: CDR1 GTSNPN, CDR2 SVGIG (reference sequence). The CDR3 consists of 14 residues. CDR3 DNA sequence: TGTGCCTGGAGTCGGACAGGGTTCAATCGGCCCCAGCATTTT. Protein product: CAWSRTGFNRPQHF.

The chain couples TRBV11-3 to TRBJ1-5, with 10 bases fitting TRBD1. The length of the CDR3 is 18 residues. V was clipped by 5 bases and J by 0 bases; unmatched bases: 10. CDR1 is SGHNT and CDR2 is YENEEA in the germline V gene. As DNA, the CDR3 is TGTGCCAGCAGCACCGACAGGGGGCGACCGTATAGCAATCAGCCCCAGCATTTT. Translating it yields CASSTDRGRPYSNQPQHF.

The V gene is TRBV19, the J gene TRBJ2-7; possible D gene TRBD2, 5 bases. V gave up 4 bases and J gave up 2 bases, with 9 bases separating them. This CDR3 comprises 13 residues. CDR1 is LNHDA, CDR2 SQIVND, per germline (reference sequence). The CDR3 here is CASSNSGTYEQYF. The CDR3 bases are TGTGCCAGTAGTAACTCGGGAACCTACGAGCAGTACTTC.

In its sample, this clone was seen once. The gene calls are TRBV14 and TRBJ2-7, with unresolved D. Trimming removed 2 bases at V and 6 bases at J, with 11 bases between. CDR3 length equals 13 residues. CDR1 SGHDN and CDR2 FVKESK come from the germline V gene. The CDR3: CASSQMVVAEQYF. Here the CDR3 DNA reads TGTGCCAGCAGCCAAATGGTAGTTGCCGAGCAGTACTTC.

This clone was found a few times. The junction differs from germline at one of its ends, possibly a read error. The chain combines TRBV7-9 with TRBJ2-5; 7 bases are shared with TRBD1. There are 14 residues in the CDR3. Germline V lookup: CDR1 SEHNR, CDR2 FQNEAQ (reference sequence). This chain's CDR3 is CSSSSGQYQETQYF. The CDR3 coding sequence is TGTTCCAGCAGCTCGGGACAGTACCAAGAGACCCAGTACTTC.

This chain connects TRBV20-1 to TRBJ1-2; D not certain. The length of the CDR3 is 11 residues. Germline V gene sequence: CDR1 DFQATT, CDR2 SNEGSKA (reference sequence). V lost 3 bases, J lost 8 bases, and 10 bases lay in between. This CDR3 reads CSARTPGGYTF. CDR3 coding DNA: TGCAGTGCTAGGACACCGGGAGGCTACACCTTC.

The chain is built from TRBV27 and TRBJ1-6, with TRBD1 matching 7 bases. The CDR3 consists of 15 residues. V dropped 6 bases and J dropped 5; count of bases not matched to a gene: 7. The germline V gene encodes CDR1 MNHEY and CDR2 SMNVEV (reference sequence). CDR3 in amino acids: CASRSLGTDNSPLHF. For the CDR3, the DNA is TGTGCCAGCAGGTCTTTGGGGACAGATAATTCACCCCTCCACTTT.

This rearrangement joins TRBV6-1 to TRBJ1-1, with a possible D match to TRBD1 (5 bases). Germline assignment: CDR1 MNHNS and CDR2 SASEGT. With 5 bases removed from V and 0 bases from J, the gap between germline ends came to 13 bases. The CDR3 length is 15 residues. This chain's CDR3 is CASSQQVNLNTEAFF. The DNA for the CDR3 is TGTGCCAGCAGTCAACAGGTTAATTTGAACACTGAAGCTTTCTTT.

This clone was seen more than once but under ten times. The sample contains more than one DNA sequence encoding this CDR3. The J gene is TRBJ1-1, the V gene TRBV4-3, with D unresolved. Per germline, CDR1 LGHNA and CDR2 YSLEER. The length of the CDR3 is 13 residues. V dropped 0 bases and J dropped 1 base, with 3 bases sitting between them. The CDR3 sequence: CASSQDRNTEAFF. The CDR3 DNA reads TGCGCCAGCAGCCAAGATCGGAACACTGAAGCTTTCTTT.

This clone was found a few times. The genes are TRBV27 and TRBJ1-2, with D unclear. The germline V gene has CDR1 MNHEY and CDR2 SMNVEV (reference sequence). CDR3 size: 14 residues. Between the trimmed V and J ends, which lost 5 bases and 4 bases, there was a span of 14 bases. CDR3 DNA sequence: TGTGCCAGCAGTCCTACCAATCTAGGCTATGGCTACACCTTC. It yields the protein CASSPTNLGYGYTF.

The chain recombines TRBV6-5 with TRBJ2-5; the D is unclear. Germline values: CDR1 MNHEY, CDR2 SVGAGI. There are 15 residues in the CDR3. The germline V and J ends were trimmed by 6 bases and 0 bases, with 14 bases remaining between them. In DNA, the CDR3 is TGTGCCAGCAGCACACCCATAGGAGACCAAGAGACCCAGTACTTC. Translating gives CASSTPIGDQETQYF.

The rearrangement links TRBV7-2 to TRBJ1-2, with 7 bases identical to TRBD1. CDR3 length equals 14 residues. CDR1 and CDR2 from the germline V gene are SGHTA and FQGNSA. V was clipped by 5 bases and J by 4 bases; unmatched bases: 7. CDR3 in amino acids: CASSIAPGGYGYTF. Here the CDR3 DNA reads TGTGCCAGCAGCATCGCCCCAGGGGGCTATGGCTACACCTTC.

A single count supports this clone. The V gene is TRBV29-1, the J gene TRBJ1-4; 7 bases map to TRBD1. The germline V gene encodes CDR1 SQVTM and CDR2 ANQGSEA. CDR3 length equals 13 residues. The junction had 6 bases not matched to a gene; V was cut back by 7 bases and J by 4 bases. The CDR3 DNA reads TGCAGCGGTCGACAGGGTCGTAATGAAAAACTGTTTTTT. Translating gives CSGRQGRNEKLFF.

This clone was recorded once. The chain recombines TRBV7-6 with TRBJ1-1; D gene uncertain. The V end lost 4 bases, the J end lost 2 bases, and 8 bases lay between the germline ends. The CDR3 consists of 13 residues. Germline V CDR1 and CDR2: SGHVS, FNYEAQ. CDR3 in amino acids: CASSSAGNTEAFF. The CDR3 DNA reads as TGTGCCAGCAGCTCCGCGGGTAACACTGAAGCTTTCTTT.

J is TRBJ2-1 and V is TRBV10-2; the D is unclear. Trimming left V 7 bases short and J 3 bases short, with 10 bases between. The CDR3 is 13 amino acids. Germline V gene lookup returns CDR1 WSHSY and CDR2 SAAADI. Here the CDR3 reads CASTQADYNEQFF. CDR3 nucleotides: TGCGCCAGCACTCAGGCAGACTACAATGAGCAGTTCTTC.